This T cell receptor (beta chain) was captured by sequencing in a study of cytomegalovirus exposure and HLA in healthy donors (dated by TCRdb to 2016 to 2017). Regarding the complete study: According to an earlier analysis of a few hundred of the donors, 150 million to 200 million T cells yielded 90 million to 130 million unique TCR beta sequences and approximately 280 Gb of sequence data. Roughly 300 gigabases of sequencing data and tens of millions of unique TCR sequences were included in an early release covering about 700 HLA-typed donors. Of the 398 genotyped donors, more than 75% were placed in the genetic ancestry cluster associated with self-reported Caucasian donors. The study aimed to test whether cataloging public T cell receptors could reveal signatures of past pathogen exposure. The study profiled the T cell repertoires of 666 subjects by immunosequencing and related them to cytomegalovirus serostatus. A separate validation cohort of roughly 130 different subjects was used in addition to the approximately 670-subject first cohort. To predict cytomegalovirus infection status, the study brought together high-throughput TCR immunosequencing, statistical association of individual TCRs with disease status, and machine learning. A later analysis re-analyzed previously published TCR beta repertoires from roughly 600 donors and added high-resolution HLA genotyping to study TCR occurrence patterns. In the later analysis, no new phenotypic data were used to find candidate immune exposures; instead, reliance was placed on TCR beta sequences and their occurrence across donors. An earlier analysis of 587 of the donors used high-throughput TCR beta sequencing to judge whether each TCR beta V gene segment behaved as functional or pseudogenic. Donor age, sex, ethnicity and CMV serostatus were compiled together with the repertoire data. A later genetic analysis used genome-wide SNP genotypes for about 55% of the 666 donors, treating that subset as a discovery cohort. All discovery cohort repertoires had been generated on a single sequencing platform. Both class I and class II loci were covered by HLA typing, at four-digit resolution. Typing coverage differed by locus: A, B, C, DRB1 and DQB1 were typed in roughly 620-630 donors, DQA1 in about 510, DPA1 in 600 to 610, and DPB1 in around 490. A handful of DR-DQ haplotypes were handled as single units for association and clustering because linkage in the cohort was strong. Among some 400 genotyped donors of the cohort, an average of approximately 250,000 unique TCR beta nucleotide sequences were sequenced per donor, around a sixth of them non-productive. Points the paper makes about the study in general: Only TCR beta chains were sequenced in this cohort, and the absence of alpha or paired-chain data limited detectable features. Correlated functional status among segregating V segments might be attributable to linkage disequilibrium, but an unknown experimental factor could not be ruled out. Immune exposure information for the cohort was limited to CMV serostatus. Because counts were too low, roughly 17 rarely observed V segments, including chromosome 9 orphons, were left out of the earlier analysis of approximately 500 of the donors. HLA typing was unavailable for some donors at each locus, so association tests used only the typed subset. According to a later analysis, most CMV-associated TCR beta chains appeared to be HLA-restricted, and the HLA associations seemed to be driven largely by CMV exposure. Cytomegalovirus status was reported to be diagnosed by the classifier with high specificity and sensitivity in both the original and validation cohorts. In an earlier analysis of a few hundred of the donors, most TCR beta V segments were observed in productive rearrangements about 90% or about 30% of the time, broadly matching IMGT annotations. Most TCR sequences were seen in very few donors, while some public TCRs were found in many individuals. A later genetic analysis associated a missense DCLRE1C variant with V-gene and J-gene trimming of TCR beta chains, and an independent cohort replicated the association. A few of the identified cytomegalovirus-associated TCR beta chains were confirmed in vitro to be specific for cytomegalovirus antigens. The study gave a list of 150 to 200 TCR beta chains associated with cytomegalovirus. According to a later analysis, parvovirus B19, influenza, CMV and Epstein-Barr virus appeared linked to several top co-occurrence clusters. Some IMGT-functional V segments, including TRBV6-2 and TRBV6-3, could not be told apart with the 87-base-pair reads, so those segments were excluded. Strong co-occurrence of HLA alleles, especially DR and DQ, made assigning TCR associations to individual alleles difficult. A cluster of highly shared sequence variants was judged likely to represent a technical artifact of the sequencing pipeline. A later analysis associated roughly 17,000 TCR beta sequences with specific HLA alleles at a false discovery rate of 0.05. According to a later genetic analysis, donors in an Asian-associated ancestry cluster had fewer N-insertions in productive TCRs than the approximately 700-donor mean. A later analysis found that TCR association rates varied across HLA loci, with DRB1 alleles showing the most associated TCRs and HLA-C alleles the fewest. Sequencing depth was assumed to be roughly uniform across donors in the presence/absence analyses, though that assumption may not hold. According to the authors, the approach could potentially be generalized to other disease states and immunological phenotypes. In a later analysis, HLA-associated TCR beta chains showed more clonal expansion and lower generation probabilities than non-associated chains that were equally common. A further reported finding was that TCR beta sequences accurately predicted the HLA-A and HLA-B alleles for most subjects in the first cohort.

A remark on this clone: The antigen it binds to is not known. No base quality values were provided; no much bigger clone lies one nucleotide off.

In total, 630 or so healthy bone marrow donors made up the cohort. At the time of sampling, every cohort member was nominally healthy, though immune exposures that went unrecorded were likely present. The donor tested CMV seronegative, placing the donor among the 350 to 400 seronegative members of the cohort. A peripheral blood sample was collected from each donor, and TCR beta sequencing was performed on peripheral blood mononuclear cells. The Qiagen DNeasy Blood Extraction Kit was used to extract genomic DNA from the blood cell samples. The library was prepared using the immunoSEQ multiplex PCR assay. The multiplex PCR relied on a mix of 60 forward primers for TCR Vbeta segments and 13 reverse primers for TCR Jbeta segments. The CDR3 region of rearranged TCR beta genes was amplified from genomic DNA with a multiplex PCR assay. Amplified TCR beta libraries were sequenced as 87-base-pair reads on the Illumina HiSeq System. The paper's data handling went like this. Across the roughly 600 repertoires, a later analysis counted approximately 75 million unique TCR beta chains, approximately 12 million of which were shared by at least two donors. A nearest-neighbor algorithm error-corrected the raw reads and collapsed the reads into unique sequences, merging closely related sequences to remove PCR and sequencing errors. Alignment of CDR3 sequences to IMGT reference sequences was used to assign V, D and J gene segments. For a sequence to be retained, a match of at least six nucleotides was required to both a V gene segment and a J gene segment. A rearrangement was called productive if the CDR3 had no stop codons and remained in frame with V and J, and every other rearrangement was called non-productive. Following IMGT convention, CDR3 was defined as the stretch from the second conserved V-encoded cysteine up to the conserved J-encoded phenylalanine. The earlier analysis of about 640 of the donors excluded any sequence lacking an unambiguous match to a single V gene segment. In an earlier analysis of around 590 of the donors, a V segment was called functional when productive rearrangements were above 56.7%, and segregating when the standard deviation between donors exceeded 5%. A statistical classification framework was built to diagnose cytomegalovirus status from the catalog of TCR beta chain sequences. V and J gene assignment, in a later analysis, came from comparing TCR nucleotide sequences with IMGT/GENE-DB human TR gene sequences. In a later analysis, CDR3 sequences and most-parsimonious VDJ recombination scenarios were assigned using the TCRdist pipeline. In a later analysis, every TCR beta chain was defined by the combination of its CDR3 amino acid sequence and its V-gene family, and reads without a unique V-gene family were dropped. As a way to deal with suspected cross-contamination and a sequencing artifact, a later analysis dropped hundreds of nucleotide sequences that were highly shared and had low generation probability. In a later analysis, a clonal expansion index was calculated for each public chain from normalized within-repertoire ranks of inferred template counts. A later analysis computed generation probabilities with a VDJ recombination model fitted to out-of-frame rearrangements, and checked the results against IGoR. Hypergeometric tests were used in a later analysis to score TCR-TCR, TCR-HLA and TCR-CMV co-occurrence, with a repertoire-size bias correction applied to the TCR pairs. A later analysis estimated false discovery rates by permuting HLA or CMV assignments 20 times. A later analysis grouped co-occurring TCRs with DBSCAN, adding TCRdist sequence similarity when clustering within HLA-allele-positive subsets. Repertoires with fewer than 30,000 or more than 120,000 public chains were left out of co-occurrence clustering, as were about 5 repertoires with anomalous nucleotide sharing. Imported from immuneACCESS, the table was reduced by TCRdb to in-frame sequences with V and J called. These copies leave out some clones; in studies compared against another copy, an unresolved V gene accounts for under half, and the cause of the remainder is not known. That table is the source of V, J and clone size, and D and trimming were worked out from the DNA. The sample records about 190,000 clones, 85% of which are singletons. The top ten clonotypes cover 1% of the sample.

The junction shows trimming of 3 bases on V and 4 bases on J, and the gene matches do not reach 10 bases of it. The CDR3 contains 17 residues, cysteine and phenylalanine counted. Only the CDR3 part of the read is kept: 51 bases, read in frame from the first base. CDR1 LNHDA and CDR2 SQIVND are derived from the germline V gene (reference sequence). What was sequenced was PBMCs. The rearranged segments are TRBV19 and TRBJ2-1, with TRBD1 matching 9 junction bases. This clonotype was obtained from a boy aged 2 to 9 in good health and CMV-seronegative. The CDR3 protein sequence reads: CASSMAPGTGSYNEQFF. In nucleotides, the sequence is TGTGCCAGTAGTATGGCCCCCGGGACAGGGTCGTACAATGAGCAGTTCTTC.